This T cell receptor beta chain is from a study of blood T cell repertoires in COVID-19. Assay: immunoSEQ multiplex PCR; the TCRdb copy retains only in-frame clones and omits some. The sample has more than 200,000 clones, under 95% seen once. Looked up from germline, CDR1 is KGHDR and CDR2 is SFDVKD. Trimming stripped 9 bases from V and 2 bases from J, with 14 bases between. The CDR3 loop spans 14 amino acids. Sequenced sample: PBMCs or T cells enriched from blood (not recorded which). The clonotype originates from a woman younger than 30 who had recovered from COVID-19. The chain combines TRBV24-1 with TRBJ2-3; D ambiguous. The CDR3 nucleotides read TGTGCCACCGCTCAGGCCTACCTCACAGATACGCAGTATTTT. The encoded protein is CATAQAYLTDTQYF.